This T cell receptor beta chain was retrieved from a study of blood T cell repertoires in COVID-19. Across the whole study: Whether acute or convalescent, the COVID-19 samples came from the United States, Italy and Spain.

CDR1 is SNHLY and CDR2 is FYNNEI in the germline V gene. The CDR3 contains 17 residues. V lost 7 bases and J lost 3; bases outside the gene matches: 10. In its sample, this clone was seen a few times. The authors' processing: By means of reference gene primer amplification, nucleated cell counts were estimated. Assay: immunoSEQ multiplex PCR; the TCRdb copy retains only in-frame clones and omits some. The V and J calls and clone size come from that table; D and trimming were worked out from the DNA. The table records roughly 430,000 clones, approximately 85% of them present only once. Sample: PBMCs or T cells enriched from blood (not recorded which). V usage is TRBV2 and J usage is TRBJ2-4; 12 bases fit TRBD2. The source of this sequence is a woman aged 40 to 50 with acute COVID-19. The CDR3 bases are TGTGCCAGCAACCTAGCGGGGGGGCCTTCTGGCAAAAACATTCAGTACTTC. Encoded protein: CASNLAGGPSGKNIQYF.